This T cell receptor beta chain derives from a study of radiotherapy plus CTLA-4 blockade in lung cancer. Findings of the study overall: Among blood TCR repertoires after radiotherapy plus ipilimumab, tumor-derived clones expanded.

This clone has just one count. Its target is unknown. TCRdb keeps only in-frame clones here, not all; method: immunoSEQ multiplex PCR. The sample lists some 43,000 clones, roughly 80% occurring once. With V trimmed by 2 bases and J by 7 bases, 7 bases remained unmatched. The CDR3 is 14 residues long. The germline CDR1 and CDR2 sequences are GTSNPN and SVGIG (reference sequence). The source was peripheral blood, collected from a patient treated with radiotherapy plus ipilimumab. V gene TRBV30 combines with J gene TRBJ2-2, with 7 positions matching TRBD2. This TCR was recovered from a human donor with non-small cell lung cancer who had stable disease on radiotherapy plus ipilimumab. The CDR3, as DNA: TGTGCCTGGAGTCTGCTTCGGGGGGACGGGGAGCTGTTTTTT. This codes for CAWSLLRGDGELFF.